The present T cell receptor beta chain was sequenced within a study of cytomegalovirus exposure and HLA in healthy donors. Both 60 Vbeta primers and 13 Jbeta primers went into the PCR. TCRdb's copy holds only in-frame clones and misses some; the assay was immunoSEQ multiplex PCR. The table has under 250,000 clones, just under 80% seen once. V was pared by 7 bases and J by 4 bases, with 5 bases of the junction left unmatched. There are 15 residues in the CDR3. Germline CDR1 is SGHRS and CDR2 is YFSETQ. The sequenced sample consisted of PBMCs. The source is a boy younger than 18 in good health and CMV-seronegative. This chain uses TRBV5-1 with TRBJ2-1; 13 bases match TRBD2. CDR3: CASDPGLAGYNEQFF. DNA for the CDR3: TGCGCCAGCGACCCGGGACTAGCGGGATACAATGAGCAGTTCTTC.